The 18 T cell receptor beta chains reported below all come from one sample, sequenced in a study of T cells in Graves' hyperthyroidism and ophthalmopathy. TCR beta CDR3 regions were amplified from RNA transcripts. With the HTBI primer set, the TCR CDR3 went through a first round of RT-PCR. TCRdb fed the multiplex PCR reads into MiXCR, producing one record per CDR3 protein. Among 450,000 to 650,000 distinct CDR3 sequences listed, roughly 20% were seen once. Sample: blood. The receptors stem from a man between 18 and 35 years old with Graves' hyperthyroidism.

This clonotype came up many times. The V gene is TRBV6-5, the J gene TRBJ1-5; D gene unclear. The germline V gene encodes CDR1 MNHEY and CDR2 SVGAGI. V lost 4 bases and J lost 7, with 17 bases in between. The CDR3 has 15 residues. CDR3 loop: CASSSLGPVDQPQHF. DNA of the CDR3: TGTGCCAGCAGTTCTTTAGGGCCCGTCGACCAGCCCCAGCATTTT.

The chain employs TRBV12-3 or TRBV12-4 and TRBJ1-1; 9 bases align to TRBD1. The CDR3 totals 15 residues. Unmatched junction bases numbered 7, after V lost 5 bases and J lost 3 bases. CDR3 DNA: TGTGCCAGCAGTATCACAGGGGGCATGGACACTGAAGCTTTCTTT. This translates into CASSITGGMDTEAFF.

This clonotype was recorded many times. This rearrangement joins TRBV6-1 to TRBJ2-2, with unresolved D. Germline V gene data show CDR1 as MNHNS and CDR2 as SASEGT. Trimming removed 7 bases at V and 3 bases at J, with 9 bases between. The CDR3 is 13 residues long. CDR3 DNA sequence: TGTGCCAGCACTACTGACTACACCGGGGAGCTGTTTTTT. Its protein is CASTTDYTGELFF.

In this sample, this clonotype turned up many times. The CDR3 spells CASSLGGRYGYTF. The CDR3 DNA reads as TGTGCCAGCAGTTTGGGGGGGAGATATGGCTACACCTTC. V gene TRBV28 combines with J gene TRBJ1-2; D is perhaps TRBD1 (5 bases). This CDR3 comprises 13 residues. Germline V gene sequence: CDR1 MDHEN, CDR2 SYDVKM. Trimming pared 3 bases from V and 5 bases from J, leaving 10 bases between.

This clonotype was counted ten times or more. The rearrangement links TRBV4-1 to TRBJ1-1, with D perhaps matching TRBD1 (5 bases). This CDR3 is 13 amino acids long. Germline V gives CDR1 MGHRA, CDR2 YSYEKL. Between the trimmed V and J ends, which lost 3 bases and 6 bases, there was a span of 11 bases. CDR3 sequence: CASSHLGTAEAFF. The DNA of the CDR3 is TGCGCCAGCAGCCACTTAGGGACCGCTGAAGCTTTCTTT.

CDR3 nucleotides: TGTGCCAGCAGTTACTCGGTTGGGACTCTGAGGGAGACCCAGTACTTC. It yields the protein CASSYSVGTLRETQYF. The rearrangement links TRBV6-5 to TRBJ2-5; D may be TRBD2 (6 bases). The CDR3 length is 16 residues. The V end was cut by 0 bases, the J end by 5 bases, with 16 bases between. The germline CDR1 and CDR2 sequences are MNHEY and SVGAGI.

The chain employs TRBV7-2 and TRBJ2-5; D may be TRBD2 (5 bases). With 4 bases removed from V and 5 bases from J, the gap between germline ends came to 14 bases. This CDR3 is built from 14 residues. Germline V gene lookup returns CDR1 SGHTA and CDR2 FQGNSA. The CDR3 spells CASSSDSPVETQYF. CDR3 bases: TGTGCCAGCAGCTCGGACTCACCCGTGGAGACCCAGTACTTC.

This clonotype has a count of ten or more. The J gene is TRBJ1-2, the V gene TRBV7-2, with D perhaps TRBD1 (5 bases). In germline, CDR1 is SGHTA, CDR2 FQGNSA. The CDR3 covers 14 residues. V was clipped by 6 bases and J by 2 bases, with 13 bases between them. The CDR3 DNA is TGTGCCAGCAGTCTCCCGGGACTCAACTATGGCTACACCTTC. Protein sequence: CASSLPGLNYGYTF. Full variable domain (rest looked up from reference TRBV7-2 and TRBJ1-2): GAGVSQSPSNKVTEKGKDVELRCDPISGHTALYWYRQSLGQGLEFLIYFQGNSAPDKSGLPSDRFSAERTGGSVSTLTIQRTQQEDSAVYLCASSLPGLNYGYTFGSGTRLTVV.

The table lists this clonotype with many counts. This chain joins TRBV19 and TRBJ1-1, with 7 nucleotides matching TRBD1. Germline V CDR1 and CDR2: LNHDA, SQIVND (reference sequence). The V and J ends lost 3 bases and 5 bases, in that order; junction bases with no gene match: 6. The CDR3 has 14 residues. CDR3 loop: CASSIGTVGTEAFF. The DNA for the CDR3 is TGTGCCAGTAGTATTGGGACAGTCGGGACTGAAGCTTTCTTT.

This clonotype was counted at least ten times. The rearrangement joins TRBV5-1 to TRBJ1-1; D remains unclear. Trimming removed 4 bases at V and 1 base at J, with 17 bases between. This CDR3 has 16 amino acids. The germline CDR1 and CDR2 sequences are SGHRS and YFSETQ. CDR3 coding DNA: TGCGCCAGCAGCCAGGACGGACGGGCCACGAACACTGAAGCTTTCTTT. The encoded protein is CASSQDGRATNTEAFF.

The CDR3 nucleotides read TGCAGTGCTAGAGAGGACAGGGTTAGCTCCTATAATTCACCCCTCCACTTT. This sequence encodes CSAREDRVSSYNSPLHF. The chain is built from TRBV20-1 and TRBJ1-6, with TRBD1 matching 8 bases. V lost 0 bases and J lost 0; bases outside the gene matches: 4. This CDR3 has 17 residues. Germline loops: CDR1 DFQATT, CDR2 SNEGSKA (reference sequence).

In this sample, this clonotype turned up many times. The chain has TRBV28 and TRBJ2-5, with TRBD2 matching 10 bases. The CDR3 runs to 18 residues. Germline CDR1 and CDR2: MDHEN and SYDVKM. V shed 3 bases and J 7 bases; nucleotides not matched to a gene: 17. The CDR3 nucleotides are TGTGCCAGCAGTTTGATTTCTCCCACTAGCGGGGCTCCTGGGACCCAGTACTTC. Protein product: CASSLISPTSGAPGTQYF.

A word on this clonotype: Its ends do not fully match the called genes, so a read error is possible. This rearrangement joins TRBV30 to TRBJ1-1, with D unclear. The germline V gene has CDR1 GTSNPN and CDR2 SVGIG (reference sequence). CDR3 length: 15 amino acids. In DNA form, the CDR3 reads TGTGCCTGGAGTGTAAAGAGGAGGTTGAACACTGATGCTTTCTTT. Its translation: CAWSVKRRLNTDAFF.

In its sample, this clonotype was seen many times. The chain recombines TRBV30 with TRBJ2-7; D is unclear. CDR1 GTSNPN and CDR2 SVGIG come from the germline V gene (reference sequence). V lost 0 bases, J lost 3 bases, and 6 bases lay in between. CDR3 size: 12 residues. For the CDR3, the DNA is TGTGCCTGGAGTGTAAGTTACTACGAGCAGTACTTC. It yields the protein CAWSVSYYEQYF.

In regard to this clonotype: A much larger clonotype is one base distant, so this may be a read error. This rearrangement joins TRBV28 to TRBJ2-2; D call uncertain. CDR3 length: 15 residues. In germline, CDR1 is MDHEN, CDR2 SYDVKM. The V end lost 10 bases, the J end lost 7 bases, and 22 bases lay between the germline ends. CDR3 residues: CAIKDFDVDIGELFF. For the CDR3, the DNA is TGTGCCATCAAGGATTTTGATGTAGACATCGGGGAGCTGTTTTTT.

This clonotype came up many times. The J gene is TRBJ2-5, the V gene TRBV11-1; D ambiguous. Per germline, CDR1 SGHAT and CDR2 FQDESV (reference sequence). V was trimmed by 1 base and J by 7 bases, leaving 13 bases between them. The CDR3 is 14 residues long. CDR3 nucleotide sequence: TGTGCCAGCAGCTTAGAAGACGCTGGGGTGACCCAGTACTTC. Translated, it gives CASSLEDAGVTQYF.

This clonotype came up many times. The V gene is TRBV20-1, the J gene TRBJ1-2, with 9 bases that match TRBD1. Germline CDR1 and CDR2: DFQATT and SNEGSKA (reference sequence). The CDR3 extends over 16 amino acids. With V trimmed by 3 bases and J by 3 bases, 11 bases remained unmatched. CDR3 sequence: CSASLIGQGLYYGYTF. The CDR3 nucleotides read TGCAGTGCTAGTCTTATAGGACAGGGGCTTTACTATGGCTACACCTTC.

This clonotype occurred a few times. The chain uses TRBV30 and TRBJ1-1, with D uncertain. The germline V and J ends were trimmed by 0 bases and 6 bases, with 23 bases remaining between them. The CDR3 is made up of 17 amino acids. CDR1 is GTSNPN, CDR2 SVGIG, per germline (reference sequence). For the CDR3, the DNA is TGTGCCTGGAGTGTATCTGTTGGAGAGGGAAGAAGCTCTGAAGCTTTCTTT. This encodes CAWSVSVGEGRSSEAFF.